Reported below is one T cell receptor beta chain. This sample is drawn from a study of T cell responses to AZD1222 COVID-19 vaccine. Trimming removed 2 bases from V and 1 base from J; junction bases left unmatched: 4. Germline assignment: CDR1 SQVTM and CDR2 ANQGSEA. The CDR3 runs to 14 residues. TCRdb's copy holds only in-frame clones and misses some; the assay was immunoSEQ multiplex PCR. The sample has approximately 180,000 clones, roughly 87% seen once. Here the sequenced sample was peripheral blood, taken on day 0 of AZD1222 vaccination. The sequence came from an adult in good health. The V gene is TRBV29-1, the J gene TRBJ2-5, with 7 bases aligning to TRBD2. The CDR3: CSVERGGGQETQYF. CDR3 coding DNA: TGCAGCGTTGAACGCGGCGGGGGCCAAGAGACCCAGTACTTC.